The source of this TCR beta chain is a study of OX40 agonist ivuxolimab in advanced cancers. Study-level points and caveats: At 0.1 to 3.0 mg/kg, clonal expansion of CD4+ and CD8+ blood T cells had occurred by week 6. Expanded peripheral T cells had an undetermined antigen specificity.

Regarding this clone: Antigen: not known.

The CDR3 loop spans 12 amino acids. The germline gives CDR1 SEHNR, CDR2 FQNEAQ (reference sequence). V was pared by 6 bases and J by 6 bases, with 12 bases between. Sequencing was performed with immunoSEQ multiplex PCR; in TCRdb, only in-frame clones are kept and a portion is missing. This table holds about 48,000 clones, 65% to 85% found once. This specimen consisted of CD4+ or CD8+ T cells sorted from blood, obtained in a trial of the OX40 agonist ivuxolimab. The chain couples TRBV7-9 to TRBJ2-7; D is unclear. The sequence was obtained from an adult with an advanced solid tumor such as melanoma, head and neck, liver or kidney cancer. CDR3 residues: CASRSEAGEQYF. CDR3 bases: TGTGCCAGCAGATCCGAAGCAGGCGAGCAGTACTTC.